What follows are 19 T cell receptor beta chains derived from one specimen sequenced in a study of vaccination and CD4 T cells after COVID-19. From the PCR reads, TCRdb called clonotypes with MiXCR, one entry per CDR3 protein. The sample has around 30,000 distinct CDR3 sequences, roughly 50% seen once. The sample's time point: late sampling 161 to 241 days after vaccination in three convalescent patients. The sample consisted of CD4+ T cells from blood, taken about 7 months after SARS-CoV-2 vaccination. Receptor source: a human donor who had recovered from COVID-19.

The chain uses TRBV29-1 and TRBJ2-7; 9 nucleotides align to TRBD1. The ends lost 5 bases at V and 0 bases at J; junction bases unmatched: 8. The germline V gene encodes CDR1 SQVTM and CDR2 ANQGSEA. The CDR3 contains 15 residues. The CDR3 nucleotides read TGCAGCGTTTTGGGGACAGGGACGGGCTCCTACGAGCAGTACTTC. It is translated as CSVLGTGTGSYEQYF.

CDR3: CASSRDRNNEQFF. The CDR3, as DNA: TGTGCCAGCAGTCGGGACAGGAACAATGAGCAGTTCTTC. The chain joins TRBV28 to TRBJ2-1; 8 bases are a match to TRBD1. CDR3 length: 13 amino acids. Trimming removed 5 bases from V and 5 bases from J; junction bases left unmatched: 2. CDR1 is MDHEN, CDR2 SYDVKM, per germline.

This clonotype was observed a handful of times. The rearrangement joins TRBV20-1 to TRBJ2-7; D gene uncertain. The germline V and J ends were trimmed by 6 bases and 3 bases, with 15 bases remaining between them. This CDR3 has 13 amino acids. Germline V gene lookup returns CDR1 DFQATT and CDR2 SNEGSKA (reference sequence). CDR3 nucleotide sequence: TGCAGTGCCAGGTCTTATATACTCTACGAGCAGTACTTC. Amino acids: CSARSYILYEQYF.

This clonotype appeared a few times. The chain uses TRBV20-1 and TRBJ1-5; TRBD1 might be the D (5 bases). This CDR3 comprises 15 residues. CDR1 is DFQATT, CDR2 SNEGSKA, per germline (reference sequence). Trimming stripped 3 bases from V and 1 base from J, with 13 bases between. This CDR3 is CSARETGRSNQPQHF. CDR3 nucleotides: TGCAGTGCTAGGGAAACAGGAAGGAGCAATCAGCCCCAGCATTTT.

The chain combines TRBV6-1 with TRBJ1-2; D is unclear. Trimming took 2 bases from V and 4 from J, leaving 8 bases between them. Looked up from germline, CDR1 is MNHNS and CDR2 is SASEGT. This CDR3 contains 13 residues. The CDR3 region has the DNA TGTGCCAGCAGTGAATCTGGAGTCTATGGCTACACCTTC. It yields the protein CASSESGVYGYTF.

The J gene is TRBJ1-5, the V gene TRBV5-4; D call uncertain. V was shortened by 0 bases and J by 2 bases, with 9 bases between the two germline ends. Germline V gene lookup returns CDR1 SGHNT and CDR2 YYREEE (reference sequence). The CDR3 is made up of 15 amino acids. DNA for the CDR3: TGTGCCAGCAGCTTGGCGCCCGGGGGCAATCAGCCCCAGCATTTT. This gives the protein CASSLAPGGNQPQHF.

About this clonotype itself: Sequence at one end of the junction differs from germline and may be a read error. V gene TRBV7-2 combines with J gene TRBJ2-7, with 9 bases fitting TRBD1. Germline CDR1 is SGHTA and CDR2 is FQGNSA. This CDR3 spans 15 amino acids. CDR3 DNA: TGTGCCAGCAGCTTAAGCGGGGACAGGGTCAACGAGCAGCACTTC. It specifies CASSLSGDRVNEQHF.

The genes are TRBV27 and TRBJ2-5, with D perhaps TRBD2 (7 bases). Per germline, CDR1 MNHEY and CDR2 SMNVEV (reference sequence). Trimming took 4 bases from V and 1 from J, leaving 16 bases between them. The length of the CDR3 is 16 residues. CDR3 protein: CASSSKGGTPQETQYF. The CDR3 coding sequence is TGTGCCAGCAGTTCTAAGGGGGGGACCCCCCAAGAGACCCAGTACTTC.

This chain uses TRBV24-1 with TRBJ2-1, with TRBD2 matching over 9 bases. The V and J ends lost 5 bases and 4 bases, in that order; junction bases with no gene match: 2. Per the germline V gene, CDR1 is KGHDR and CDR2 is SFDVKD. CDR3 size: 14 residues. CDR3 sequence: CATSASGTYNEQFF. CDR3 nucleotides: TGTGCCACCAGTGCTAGCGGGACGTACAATGAGCAGTTCTTC.

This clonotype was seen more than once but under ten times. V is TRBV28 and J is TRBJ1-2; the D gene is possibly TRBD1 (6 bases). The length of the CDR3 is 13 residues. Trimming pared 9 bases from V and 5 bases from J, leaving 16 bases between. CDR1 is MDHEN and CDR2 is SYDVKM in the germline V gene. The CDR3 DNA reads TGTGCCAGTCTCCGGGGGCCCATTTATGGCTACACCTTC. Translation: CASLRGPIYGYTF.

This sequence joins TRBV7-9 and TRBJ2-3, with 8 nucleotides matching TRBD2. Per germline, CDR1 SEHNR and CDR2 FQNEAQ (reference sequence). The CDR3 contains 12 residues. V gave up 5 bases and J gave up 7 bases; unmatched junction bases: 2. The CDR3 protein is CASSPGGYTQYF. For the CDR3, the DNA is TGTGCCAGCAGCCCGGGAGGGTATACGCAGTATTTT.

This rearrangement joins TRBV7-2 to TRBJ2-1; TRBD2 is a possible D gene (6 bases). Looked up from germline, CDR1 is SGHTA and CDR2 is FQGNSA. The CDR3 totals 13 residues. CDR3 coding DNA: TGTGCACAGCCGGGACTTACCTACAATGAGCAGTTCTTC. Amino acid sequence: CAQPGLTYNEQFF. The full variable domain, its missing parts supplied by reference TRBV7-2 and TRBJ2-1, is GAGVSQSPSNKVTEKGKDVELRCDPISGHTALYWYRQSLGQGLEFLIYFQGNSAPDKSGLPSDRFSAERTGGSVSTLTIQRTQQEDSAVYLCAQPGLTYNEQFFGPGTRLTVL.

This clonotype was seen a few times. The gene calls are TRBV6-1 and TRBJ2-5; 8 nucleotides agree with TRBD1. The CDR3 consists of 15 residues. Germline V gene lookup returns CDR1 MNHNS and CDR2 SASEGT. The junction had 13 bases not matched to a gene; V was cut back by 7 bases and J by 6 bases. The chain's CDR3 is CASTPIDRGEKTQYF. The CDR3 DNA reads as TGTGCCAGCACCCCAATCGACAGGGGTGAAAAGACCCAGTACTTC.

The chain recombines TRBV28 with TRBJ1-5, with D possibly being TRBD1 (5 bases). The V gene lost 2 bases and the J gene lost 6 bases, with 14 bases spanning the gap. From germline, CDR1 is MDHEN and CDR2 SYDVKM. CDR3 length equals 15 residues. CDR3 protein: CASSLTGGRAQPQHF. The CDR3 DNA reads TGTGCCAGCAGTTTAACCGGGGGACGGGCTCAGCCCCAGCATTTT.

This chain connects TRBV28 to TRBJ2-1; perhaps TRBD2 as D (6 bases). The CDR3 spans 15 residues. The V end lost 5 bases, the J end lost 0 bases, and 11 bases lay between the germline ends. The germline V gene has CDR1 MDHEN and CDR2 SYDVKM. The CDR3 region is CASSDRGSSYNEQFF. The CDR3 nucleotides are TGTGCCAGCAGTGACCGGGGGAGCTCCTACAATGAGCAGTTCTTC.

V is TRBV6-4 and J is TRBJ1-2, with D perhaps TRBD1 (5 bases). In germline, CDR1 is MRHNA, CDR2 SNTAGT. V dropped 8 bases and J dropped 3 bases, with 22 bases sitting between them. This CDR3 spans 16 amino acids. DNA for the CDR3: TGTGCCAGCTGCCCGGACAAGCGAAAAAGCCACTATGGCTACACCTTC. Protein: CASCPDKRKSHYGYTF.

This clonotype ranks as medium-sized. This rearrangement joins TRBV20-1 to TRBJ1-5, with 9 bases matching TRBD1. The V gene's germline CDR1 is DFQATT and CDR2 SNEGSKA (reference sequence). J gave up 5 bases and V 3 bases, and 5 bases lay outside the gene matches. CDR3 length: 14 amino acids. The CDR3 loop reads CSARHGTGYQPQHF. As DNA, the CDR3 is TGCAGTGCTAGGCATGGGACAGGGTATCAGCCCCAGCATTTT.

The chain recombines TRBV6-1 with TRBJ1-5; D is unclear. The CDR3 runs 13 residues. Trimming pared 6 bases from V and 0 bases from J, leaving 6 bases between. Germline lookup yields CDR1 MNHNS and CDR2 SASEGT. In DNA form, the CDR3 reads TGTGCCAGCAGCCGGTATAGCAATCAGCCCCAGCATTTT. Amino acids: CASSRYSNQPQHF.

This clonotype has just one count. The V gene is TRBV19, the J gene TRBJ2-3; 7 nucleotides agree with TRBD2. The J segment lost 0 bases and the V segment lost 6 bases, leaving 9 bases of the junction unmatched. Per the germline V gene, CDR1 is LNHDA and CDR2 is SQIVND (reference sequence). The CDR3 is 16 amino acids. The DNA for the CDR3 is TGTGCCAGTAGACGCGGCGGGAGCGCTAGCACAGATACGCAGTATTTT. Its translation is CASRRGGSASTDTQYF.